The sequence of this TCR beta chain was determined in a study of vaccination and CD4 T cells after COVID-19. On the study more broadly: Convalescent donors: six male, four female; seven Caucasian, two Asian, one multiracial, two Hispanic. The stimulating agents, overlapping spike peptides, came from SARS-CoV-2, HCoV-NL63, HCoV-OC43 and HCoV-229E.

Cultured CD4+ T-cell DNA underwent Oncomine TCR Beta short-read sequencing. TCRdb ran MiXCR on the PCR reads and lists one entry per CDR3 protein. The sample has 12,000 or so distinct CDR3 sequences; roughly a fifth are singletons. Study-wide findings and caveats: Analysis of convalescent patients found that 304 of 307 vaccine-specific clones were spike mono-reactive.

This sample's treatment: roughly ten-day PBMC culture with coronavirus spike peptide pools or control peptides (ViraFEST assay). ViraFEST stimulated the growth of antigen-specific T cells using peptide pools and subsequently profiled their TCRs by sequencing. Trimming cost V 6 bases and J 2 bases; bases outside gene matches: 8. This CDR3 is 15 amino acids long. Germline loops: CDR1 SNHLY, CDR2 FYNNEI. This clonotype was seen more than once but under ten times. Its antigen is still unknown. This TCR was sampled from a human donor who received a COVID-19 vaccine. The specimen was CD4+ T cells from blood, cultured in vitro, collected before SARS-CoV-2 vaccination. The V and J genes are TRBV2 and TRBJ2-5; 8 bases map to TRBD1. This CDR3 is CASRRTGRDQETQYF. CDR3 sequence (DNA): TGTGCCAGCAGACGGACAGGGAGAGATCAAGAGACCCAGTACTTC.